This passage covers 16 T cell receptor beta chains from one sample sequenced in a study of technical replicates of blood from a few donors. Generated by immunoSEQ multiplex PCR, the TCRdb table keeps only in-frame clones and is missing some. The table shows around 79,000 clones, with 94% occurring only once. Sequences were obtained from T cells isolated from PBMCs. These receptors were taken from a human donor in good health.

The genes are TRBV28 and TRBJ2-7; 7 bases map to TRBD1. CDR1 and CDR2 from the germline V gene are MDHEN and SYDVKM. The CDR3 loop spans 16 amino acids. V lost 5 bases to trimming and J lost 3 bases; unmatched junction nucleotides: 13. The CDR3 is CASSLSQTGFVYEQYF. Written as DNA, the CDR3 is TGTGCCAGCAGTCTCTCCCAGACAGGGTTCGTCTACGAGCAGTACTTC. Drawing the rest from reference TRBV28 and TRBJ2-7, the complete variable domain is DVKVTQSSRYLVKRTGEKVFLECVQDMDHENMFWYRQDPGLGLRLIYFSYDVKMKEKGDIPEGYSVSREKKERFSLILESASTNQTSMYLCASSLSQTGFVYEQYFGPGTRLTVT.

The chain recombines TRBV4-1 with TRBJ2-7; D might be TRBD1 (7 bases). Per germline, CDR1 MGHRA and CDR2 YSYEKL. This CDR3 comprises 15 residues. V lost 5 bases to trimming and J lost 3 bases, with 17 bases between them. The CDR3 protein is CASSSDREVFYEQYF. DNA of the CDR3: TGCGCCAGCAGCAGTGACAGGGAGGTGTTCTACGAGCAGTACTTC.

J is TRBJ1-4 and V is TRBV7-9; D is undetermined. Trimming shortened V by 1 base and J by 7 bases, and 7 bases separated the two germline ends. Germline CDR1 SEHNR, CDR2 FQNEAQ (reference sequence). CDR3 length: 13 residues. CDR3 residues: CASSLEWSEKLFF. The CDR3 DNA sequence: TGTGCCAGCAGCTTAGAATGGAGTGAAAAACTGTTTTTT.

The chain uses TRBV28 and TRBJ2-1; D possibly corresponds to TRBD2 (5 bases). The CDR3 is made up of 12 amino acids. The ends were cut back, 4 bases at V and 12 bases at J, with 13 bases in the middle. Germline V gene lookup returns CDR1 MDHEN and CDR2 SYDVKM. CDR3 coding DNA: TGTGCCAGCAGTTCCGGGTTCGCGGGGCAGTTCTTC. It specifies CASSSGFAGQFF.

This chain uses TRBV14 with TRBJ1-2; D might be TRBD1 (6 bases). Per germline, CDR1 SGHDN and CDR2 FVKESK. V dropped 9 bases and J dropped 4 bases, with 21 bases sitting between them. The length of the CDR3 is 15 residues. For the CDR3, the DNA is TGTGCCAGTTCGCCGAACACAGGGATCCTCTATGGCTACACCTTC. Translated: CASSPNTGILYGYTF.

The genes are TRBV6-5 and TRBJ2-6, with D hard to call. Germline V lookup: CDR1 MNHEY, CDR2 SVGAGI. CDR3 length: 14 residues. V was clipped by 4 bases and J by 4 bases, with 8 bases between them. The CDR3 bases are TGTGCCAGCAGTTTCCAGTACGGGGCCAACGTCCTGACTTTC. This sequence encodes CASSFQYGANVLTF.

The gene calls are TRBV5-1 and TRBJ1-1; 7 positions agree with TRBD1. J gave up 7 bases and V 0 bases, and 3 bases lay outside the gene matches. This CDR3 is built from 13 residues. Per germline, CDR1 SGHRS and CDR2 YFSETQ. Here the CDR3 reads CASSLAGTDEAFF. The CDR3 region has the DNA TGCGCCAGCAGCTTGGCGGGGACAGATGAAGCTTTCTTT. Full variable domain (outside the CDR3, taken from reference TRBV5-1 and TRBJ1-1): KAGVTQTPRYLIKTRGQQVTLSCSPISGHRSVSWYQQTPGQGLQFLFEYFSETQRNKGNFPGRFSGRQFSNSRSEMNVSTLELGDSALYLCASSLAGTDEAFFGQGTRLTVV.

The gene calls are TRBV7-6 and TRBJ2-7, with 7 nucleotides matching TRBD2. Trimming took 0 bases from V and 6 from J; bases not matched to a gene: 5. Germline V gene data show CDR1 as SGHVS and CDR2 as FNYEAQ. The CDR3 extends over 14 amino acids. Here the CDR3 reads CASSLAMPSGEQYF. In nucleotides, the CDR3 is TGTGCCAGCAGCTTAGCCATGCCTAGCGGCGAGCAGTACTTC. Variable domain in full (rest from reference TRBV7-6 and TRBJ2-7): GAGVSQSPRYKVTKRGQDVALRCDPISGHVSLYWYRQALGQGPEFLTYFNYEAQQDKSGLPNDRFSAERPEGSISTLTIQRTEQRDSAMYRCASSLAMPSGEQYFGPGTRLTVT.

The V and J genes are TRBV4-1 and TRBJ2-2, with TRBD1 matching 11 bases. J lost 9 bases, V lost 3 bases, and 3 bases had no gene match. This CDR3 has 14 residues. In germline, CDR1 is MGHRA, CDR2 YSYEKL. As DNA, the CDR3 is TGCGCCAGCAGCCACGGACAGGGGGCCCGGGAGCTGTTTTTT. Translation: CASSHGQGARELFF.

The chain uses TRBV6-5 and TRBJ2-1; 8 nucleotides agree with TRBD1. The CDR3 extends over 15 amino acids. V was pared by 10 bases and J by 5 bases, with 13 bases of the junction left unmatched. Germline loops: CDR1 MNHEY, CDR2 SVGAGI. CDR3 in amino acids: CATKRRTGQHNEQFF. The CDR3 DNA reads TGTGCCACCAAGCGTCGGACAGGGCAACACAATGAGCAGTTCTTC.

The J gene is TRBJ2-7, the V gene TRBV28; D remains ambiguous. Germline CDR1 MDHEN, CDR2 SYDVKM. V lost 5 bases and J 4 bases, leaving 18 bases between the germline ends. There are 15 residues in the CDR3. The CDR3 region is CASSLTHSTTYEQYF. Here the CDR3 DNA reads TGTGCCAGCAGTCTAACCCACTCAACCACTTACGAGCAGTACTTC.

The chain carries TRBV11-3 and TRBJ1-2, with D tentatively TRBD1 (5 bases). Looked up from germline, CDR1 is SGHNT and CDR2 is YENEEA. The CDR3 is 16 residues long. The V and J ends lost 4 bases and 1 base respectively, with 16 bases between them. CDR3 in DNA: TGTGCCAGCAGCTCCTTGGGGCAGGGTAATAACTATGGCTACACCTTC. Protein: CASSSLGQGNNYGYTF.

This clone was counted once. This chain joins TRBV2 and TRBJ2-5; weak D call: TRBD2 (5 bases). Trimming cost V 4 bases and J 3 bases, with 15 bases left between them. From germline, CDR1 is SNHLY and CDR2 FYNNEI. The CDR3 is made up of 15 amino acids. CDR3 bases: TGTGCCAGCAGTGTTAGTACTACGAGGGAAGAGACCCAGTACTTC. Amino acids: CASSVSTTREETQYF.

The rearrangement links TRBV19 to TRBJ2-7; 14 bases are a match to TRBD2. Germline CDR1 and CDR2: LNHDA and SQIVND (reference sequence). V was pared by 6 bases and J by 0 bases, with 7 bases of the junction left unmatched. The length of the CDR3 is 17 residues. The CDR3 spells CASSPGLAGALSYEQYF. Written as DNA, the CDR3 is TGTGCCAGTAGCCCGGGACTAGCGGGGGCCCTCTCCTACGAGCAGTACTTC.

The rearrangement uses TRBV19 and TRBJ2-1; D is possibly TRBD2 (6 bases). V lost 3 bases, J lost 9 bases, and 15 bases lay in between. Germline CDR1 and CDR2: LNHDA and SQIVND (reference sequence). The CDR3 loop spans 14 amino acids. The chain's CDR3 is CASSIRGLGSEQFF. CDR3 nucleotide sequence: TGTGCCAGTAGTATCCGGGGGTTGGGCAGTGAGCAGTTCTTC.

V gene TRBV20-1 combines with J gene TRBJ2-3; D remains unclear. Germline V lookup: CDR1 DFQATT, CDR2 SNEGSKA (reference sequence). The CDR3 is 11 residues long. V lost 5 bases and J 7 bases, leaving 10 bases between the germline ends. The CDR3, as DNA: TGCAGTGCTCGTCTAGTAAATACGCAGTATTTT. Translation: CSARLVNTQYF.